This TCR beta chain was captured by sequencing in a study of human T cells and chemical hapten exposure. This sample's time point: patch test 1, 2 weeks after DPC sensitization. Specified treatment: therapeutic diphenylcyclopropenone sensitization with weekly scalp DPC. The study extracted total RNA from unfractionated whole blood. The V end was cut by 0 bases, the J end by 8 bases, with 19 bases between. The CDR3 has 16 amino acids. Germline CDR1 is LGHNA and CDR2 is YSLEER. This clonotype showed up many times. MiXCR, applied by TCRdb to the RACE reads, yields one record per CDR3 protein. Here the sample spans about 34,000 distinct CDR3 sequences, just under 6.5% being singletons.

The chain employs TRBV4-3 and TRBJ1-2, with D maybe TRBD1 (6 bases). Specimen: whole blood, collected in connection with sensitization to the hapten diphenylcyclopropenone (DPC). This TCR derives from a woman in her 30s with alopecia areata. Some clones in this sample may be carry-over from other donors' samples. CDR3 protein: CASSQDRGPWGAGYTF. CDR3 sequence (DNA): TGCGCCAGCAGCCAAGATCGGGGCCCCTGGGGGGCCGGCTACACCTTC.